This TCR beta chain was observed in a study of cytomegalovirus exposure and HLA in healthy donors. Donors came from a validation cohort of over a hundred subjects, distinct from the first 666-subject cohort. The protocol was immunoSEQ multiplex PCR, while the TCRdb copy is restricted to in-frame clones and leaves out a portion. Among 200,000 to 250,000 clones listed, around 86% were seen once. In the case of this clone: One end of the junction fails to match germline, which may point to a read error.

This TCR came from a woman aged 18-30 years in good health and CMV-seropositive. The sequencing input was PBMCs.

The CDR3 coding sequence is TGTGCTAGCAGCCCCATAGCGGCGGAGACCCAGTACTTC. This encodes CASSPIAAETQYF. The chain has TRBV7-7 and TRBJ2-5; possibly TRBD2 for D (6 bases). Germline lookup yields CDR1 SSHAT and CDR2 FNYEAQ (reference sequence). The CDR3 contains 13 residues.